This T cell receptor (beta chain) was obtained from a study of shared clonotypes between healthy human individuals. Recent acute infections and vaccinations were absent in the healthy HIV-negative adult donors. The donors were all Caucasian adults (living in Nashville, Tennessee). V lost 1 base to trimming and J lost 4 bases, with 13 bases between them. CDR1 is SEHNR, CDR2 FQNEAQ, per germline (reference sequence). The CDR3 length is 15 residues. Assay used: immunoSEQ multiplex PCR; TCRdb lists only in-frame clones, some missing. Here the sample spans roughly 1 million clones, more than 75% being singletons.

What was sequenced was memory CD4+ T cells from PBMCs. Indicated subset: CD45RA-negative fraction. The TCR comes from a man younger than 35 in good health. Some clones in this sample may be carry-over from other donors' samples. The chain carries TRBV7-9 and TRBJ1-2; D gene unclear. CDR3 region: CASSLVFAFFYGYTF. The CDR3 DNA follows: TGTGCCAGCAGCTTAGTGTTTGCCTTCTTCTATGGCTACACCTTC.